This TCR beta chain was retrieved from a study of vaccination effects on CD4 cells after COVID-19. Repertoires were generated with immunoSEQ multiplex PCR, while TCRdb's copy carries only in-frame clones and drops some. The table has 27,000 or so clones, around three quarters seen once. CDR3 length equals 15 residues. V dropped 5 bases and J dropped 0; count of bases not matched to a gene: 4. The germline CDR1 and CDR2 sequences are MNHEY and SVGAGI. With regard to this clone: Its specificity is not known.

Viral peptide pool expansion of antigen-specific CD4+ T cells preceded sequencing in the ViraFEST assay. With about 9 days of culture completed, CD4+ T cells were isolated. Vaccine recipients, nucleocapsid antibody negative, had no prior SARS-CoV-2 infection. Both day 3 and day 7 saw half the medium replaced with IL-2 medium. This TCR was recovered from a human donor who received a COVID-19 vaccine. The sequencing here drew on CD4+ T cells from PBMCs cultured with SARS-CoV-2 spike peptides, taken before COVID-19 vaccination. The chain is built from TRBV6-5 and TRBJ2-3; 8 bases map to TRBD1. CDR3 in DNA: TGTGCCAGCAGTAAGGGACAGGCTAGCACAGATACGCAGTATTTT. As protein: CASSKGQASTDTQYF.